Shown below are 32 T cell receptor beta chains from a single sample sequenced in a study of blood T cell repertoires in COVID-19. The table came from immunoSEQ multiplex PCR; TCRdb's copy has only in-frame clones and leaves some out. The data show around 210,000 clones, roughly 85% seen once. Material: peripheral blood. The receptors originated from a man between 50 and 59 years old with COVID-19, enrolled during active disease.

This clone was seen more than once but under ten times. V and J are TRBV2 and TRBJ1-5; 9 bases match TRBD1. The CDR3 is 15 amino acids. From germline, CDR1 is SNHLY and CDR2 FYNNEI. V shed 6 bases and J 6 bases; nucleotides not matched to a gene: 9. The CDR3: CASSGTGGRFQPQHF. CDR3 nucleotides: TGTGCCAGCAGCGGTACAGGGGGCAGATTTCAGCCCCAGCATTTT.

The V and J genes are TRBV19 and TRBJ1-5; D is perhaps TRBD1 (6 bases). The V gene lost 5 bases and the J gene lost 0 bases, with 14 bases spanning the gap. Germline values: CDR1 LNHDA, CDR2 SQIVND (reference sequence). The CDR3 consists of 16 residues. The CDR3 protein is CASSAGTRYSNQPQHF. The CDR3 nucleotides read TGTGCCAGTAGTGCCGGGACACGTTATAGCAATCAGCCCCAGCATTTT.

The V gene is TRBV2, the J gene TRBJ1-5, with TRBD1 matching 7 bases. The CDR3 has 13 amino acids. The ends lost 6 bases at V and 7 bases at J; junction bases unmatched: 6. CDR1 SNHLY and CDR2 FYNNEI come from the germline V gene. The CDR3 nucleotides are TGTGCCAGCAGAAGGGGGCAAGGCCAGCCCCAGCATTTT. It is translated as CASRRGQGQPQHF.

The chain uses TRBV9 and TRBJ2-7; 10 bases match TRBD1. With 4 bases clipped from V and 3 bases from J, the junction kept 7 bases outside the gene matches. Germline CDR1 is SGDLS and CDR2 is YYNGEE. The CDR3 spans 15 residues. This chain's CDR3 is CASSPRRDRGYEQYF. CDR3 sequence (DNA): TGTGCCAGCAGCCCCCGAAGGGACAGGGGCTACGAGCAGTACTTC.

J is TRBJ1-1 and V is TRBV6-5; D is undetermined. Germline V gives CDR1 MNHEY, CDR2 SVGAGI. This CDR3 contains 14 residues. V was shortened by 7 bases and J by 3 bases, with 15 bases between the two germline ends. Here the CDR3 reads CASNNPGRYTEAFF. CDR3 sequence (DNA): TGTGCCAGCAATAACCCTGGGAGGTACACTGAAGCTTTCTTT.

The chain couples TRBV28 to TRBJ2-7; tentatively, D is TRBD1 (6 bases). Trimming took 6 bases from V and 2 from J, leaving 14 bases between them. This CDR3 has 14 amino acids. In germline, CDR1 is MDHEN, CDR2 SYDVKM. For the CDR3, the DNA is TGTGCCAGCAGAAAGACAGGAGAAACCTACGAGCAGTACTTC. Its protein is CASRKTGETYEQYF.

This clone appeared once. J is TRBJ2-3 and V is TRBV11-3, with 7 positions matching TRBD2. J lost 2 bases, V lost 5 bases, and 4 bases had no gene match. CDR1 is SGHNT and CDR2 is YENEEA in the germline V gene. The CDR3 sequence is 14 residues long. The CDR3 nucleotides read TGTGCCAGCAGCAAAGCGGGACCCACAGATACGCAGTATTTT. Translated, it gives CASSKAGPTDTQYF.

This clone was detected only a few times. V is TRBV28 and J is TRBJ1-1, with 12 bases lining up with TRBD1. CDR3 length equals 14 residues. CDR1 is MDHEN, CDR2 SYDVKM, per germline. V shed 5 bases, J shed 8 bases, and the junction held 6 bases outside the gene matches. CDR3 nucleotide sequence: TGTGCCAGCAGTCGGGACAGGGGGCGACTGGAAGCTTTCTTT. It encodes CASSRDRGRLEAFF.

The chain employs TRBV3-1 (or the pseudogene TRBV3-2) and TRBJ1-1; D is uncertain. Trimming shortened V by 0 bases and J by 0 bases, and 5 bases separated the two germline ends. Germline V gene data show CDR1 as LGHDT and CDR2 as YNNKEL (reference sequence). CDR3 length: 14 residues. CDR3 in DNA: TGTGCCAGCAGCCAAGACACAGTGAACACTGAAGCTTTCTTT. Translation gives CASSQDTVNTEAFF.

Of note for this clone: This specimen includes other DNA sequences encoding the same CDR3. The CDR3 DNA reads TGTGCCAGCTCACCTGGACAGAGTAACTATGGCTACACCTTC. Its protein product is CASSPGQSNYGYTF. The rearrangement uses TRBV18 and TRBJ1-2; perhaps TRBD1 as D (6 bases). Germline V lookup: CDR1 KGHSH, CDR2 LQKENI. The CDR3 loop spans 14 amino acids. Trimming shortened V by 3 bases and J by 1 base, and 9 bases separated the two germline ends. Drawing the rest from reference TRBV18 and TRBJ1-2, the complete variable domain is NAGVMQNPRHLVRRRGQEARLRCSPMKGHSHVYWYRQLPEEGLKFMVYLQKENIIDESGMPKERFSAEFPKEGPSILRIQQVVRGDSAAYFCASSPGQSNYGYTFGSGTRLTVV.

The chain links TRBV4-1 to TRBJ1-6; D is uncertain. The length of the CDR3 is 14 residues. With 0 bases removed from V and 13 bases from J, the gap between germline ends came to 13 bases. Germline-derived CDR1 and CDR2 are MGHRA and YSYEKL. The CDR3 region has the DNA TGCGCCAGCAGCCAAGAGGCACGCCTTTTGCCCCTCCACTTT. Translating gives CASSQEARLLPLHF.

The V gene is TRBV4-2, the J gene TRBJ2-3; 8 bases agree with TRBD2. The CDR3 has 17 amino acids. CDR1 is LGHNA and CDR2 is YNFKEQ in the germline V gene. The ends lost 4 bases at V and 4 bases at J; junction bases unmatched: 13. The CDR3 reads CASSPEYSGGVSDTQYF. The CDR3 nucleotides read TGTGCCAGCAGCCCGGAATACAGCGGGGGAGTTTCAGATACGCAGTATTTT.

The chain couples TRBV30 to TRBJ1-3; possible D gene TRBD1, 6 bases. Deletions cut 5 bases from V and 6 bases from J, with 14 bases between. This CDR3 is 13 amino acids long. The germline gives CDR1 GTSNPN, CDR2 SVGIG (reference sequence). The CDR3 region has the DNA TGTGCCTGGCGGACAGTCCCCGCAAACACCATATATTTT. Its protein is CAWRTVPANTIYF.

This clone was seen a handful of times. The CDR3 here is CASRRWGAGVFYNEQFF. CDR3 bases: TGTGCCAGCAGAAGATGGGGCGCGGGGGTTTTCTACAATGAGCAGTTCTTC. The chain couples TRBV2 to TRBJ2-1, with TRBD2 matching over 7 bases. After removal of 6 bases from V and 3 bases from J, the junction contained 14 bases not matched to a gene. Germline loops: CDR1 SNHLY, CDR2 FYNNEI. CDR3 size: 17 residues.

The chain couples TRBV6-5 to TRBJ1-1; 8 bases fit TRBD1. The CDR3 has 15 residues. Germline V lookup: CDR1 MNHEY, CDR2 SVGAGI. The V segment lost 0 bases and the J segment 5 bases; nucleotides outside the gene matches: 5. CDR3 nucleotide sequence: TGTGCCAGCAGTTACTCAGACAGGGGACGAACTGAAGCTTTCTTT. Translation: CASSYSDRGRTEAFF.

In this sample, this clone turned up once. The chain recombines TRBV7-2 with TRBJ2-7, with 15 bases that match TRBD2. V was pared by 2 bases and J by 2 bases, with 10 bases of the junction left unmatched. From germline, CDR1 is SGHTA and CDR2 FQGNSA. There are 19 residues in the CDR3. CDR3 sequence reads: CASSLKGLAGGPSPYEQYF. The DNA for the CDR3 is TGTGCCAGCAGCTTAAAGGGACTAGCGGGGGGCCCATCCCCCTACGAGCAGTACTTC.

This clone came up once. The rearrangement joins TRBV6-5 to TRBJ2-7, with TRBD2 as a possible D gene (5 bases). Looked up from germline, CDR1 is MNHEY and CDR2 is SVGAGI. CDR3 size: 13 residues. With 2 bases removed from V and 12 bases from J, the gap between germline ends came to 17 bases. The CDR3 sequence: CASSYVRANLLYF. As DNA, the CDR3 is TGTGCCAGCAGTTACGTGAGGGCGAACCTCCTGTACTTC.

V and J are TRBV9 and TRBJ1-1; D is uncertain. Trimming stripped 4 bases from V and 0 bases from J, with 16 bases between. This CDR3 spans 16 amino acids. Germline CDR1 is SGDLS and CDR2 is YYNGEE. CDR3 sequence: CASSPRGGSLNTEAFF. In DNA, the CDR3 is TGTGCCAGCAGCCCCCGTGGAGGAAGCCTGAACACTGAAGCTTTCTTT.

The chain is built from TRBV5-5 and TRBJ1-5; 12 nucleotides line up with TRBD1. The CDR3 runs to 15 residues. The ends lost 2 bases at V and 7 bases at J; junction bases unmatched: 4. From germline, CDR1 is SGHKS and CDR2 YYEKEE (reference sequence). DNA for the CDR3: TGTGCCAGCAGCTTTATGGGACAGGGGGCACAGCCCCAGCATTTT. Protein: CASSFMGQGAQPQHF.

This clone was detected only a few times. The CDR3 DNA reads TGTGCCAGCAGTTACCGGATCGGGGACAGTTTGTACCAAGAGACCCAGTACTTC. This sequence encodes CASSYRIGDSLYQETQYF. The chain joins TRBV6-2 or TRBV6-3 to TRBJ2-5; 7 bases fit TRBD1. Losses at the gene ends were 2 bases for V and 0 bases for J; bases not matched to a gene: 12. Germline values: CDR1 MNHEY, CDR2 SVGEGT. CDR3 size: 18 residues.

The V call is TRBV10-1, the J call TRBJ1-4; TRBD1 might be the D (5 bases). Trimming took off 7 bases at V and 0 bases at J, with 9 bases between the two ends. This CDR3 region has 14 residues. Germline CDR1 is WNHNN and CDR2 is SYGVQD (reference sequence). CDR3 sequence: CASTGRATNEKLFF. For the CDR3, the DNA is TGCGCCAGCACAGGGAGGGCAACTAATGAAAAACTGTTTTTT.

The chain uses TRBV2 and TRBJ2-6; TRBD1 agrees at 9 bases. V gave up 8 bases and J gave up 3 bases; unmatched junction bases: 8. The germline gives CDR1 SNHLY, CDR2 FYNNEI. This CDR3 comprises 16 residues. The CDR3 DNA sequence: TGTGCCAGCGGGCCGGGACAGGGATATGGGGCCAACGTCCTGACTTTC. Encoded protein: CASGPGQGYGANVLTF.

This clone was observed a single time. The chain carries TRBV3-1 (or the pseudogene TRBV3-2) and TRBJ1-3; 10 bases match TRBD1. The germline V gene has CDR1 LGHDT and CDR2 YNNKEL (reference sequence). This CDR3 is built from 14 residues. The V gene end was trimmed by 4 bases and the J gene end by 6 bases; junction bases not matched to a gene: 3. CDR3 coding DNA: TGTGCCAGCAGCCCCGGGACAGGGGCAAACACCATATATTTT. This translates into CASSPGTGANTIYF.

This clone showed up just a few times. The chain recombines TRBV10-3 with TRBJ2-1; possibly TRBD1 for D (6 bases). Germline CDR1 reads ENHRY; CDR2 reads SYGVKD. The CDR3 totals 13 residues. With 6 bases removed from V and 5 bases from J, the gap between germline ends came to 11 bases. The CDR3, as DNA: TGTGCCATCAGACAGGGATTTGACAATGAGCAGTTCTTC. Residues: CAIRQGFDNEQFF.

The V and J genes are TRBV7-2 and TRBJ1-5; no reliable D call. The CDR3 is made up of 12 amino acids. In germline, CDR1 is SGHTA, CDR2 FQGNSA. Trimming removed 3 bases from V and 9 bases from J, with 9 bases in between. CDR3 in amino acids: CASSFGLWPQHF. DNA for the CDR3: TGTGCCAGCAGCTTCGGGTTGTGGCCCCAGCATTTT.

This chain uses TRBV3-1 (or the pseudogene TRBV3-2) with TRBJ1-5, with 7 bases lining up with TRBD1. CDR1 and CDR2 from the germline V gene are LGHDT and YNNKEL (reference sequence). The V segment lost 5 bases and the J segment 6 bases; nucleotides outside the gene matches: 4. This CDR3 contains 13 residues. CDR3: CASSLDRTQPQHF. The CDR3 bases are TGTGCCAGCAGCTTGGACAGGACTCAGCCCCAGCATTTT.

This chain uses TRBV10-1 with TRBJ1-1; tentatively, D is TRBD1 (5 bases). Germline lookup yields CDR1 WNHNN and CDR2 SYGVQD (reference sequence). The CDR3 consists of 13 residues. Trimming removed 6 bases from V and 1 base from J, with 9 bases in between. The chain's CDR3 is CASSHDRNTEAFF. In DNA, the CDR3 is TGCGCCAGCAGCCATGACAGGAACACTGAAGCTTTCTTT.

The rearrangement links TRBV30 to TRBJ1-4; possibly TRBD1 for D (5 bases). Between the trimmed V and J ends, which lost 0 bases and 11 bases, there was a span of 19 bases. In germline, CDR1 is GTSNPN, CDR2 SVGIG (reference sequence). The CDR3 totals 15 residues. The CDR3 DNA reads TGTGCCTGGAGTGTAGTCTCAGGGCACTTAGGGAAACTGTTTTTT. Protein: CAWSVVSGHLGKLFF.

The rearrangement links TRBV6-5 to TRBJ1-1, with D perhaps matching TRBD1 (6 bases). V gave up 2 bases and J gave up 1 base, with 8 bases separating them. The CDR3 loop spans 14 amino acids. Germline CDR1 is MNHEY and CDR2 is SVGAGI. CDR3 nucleotides: TGTGCCAGCAGTTACCGGGACACGAACACTGAAGCTTTCTTT. Encoded protein: CASSYRDTNTEAFF.

This clone was recorded a few times. The chain joins TRBV29-1 to TRBJ2-7, with D possibly being TRBD2 (6 bases). V was clipped by 4 bases and J by 2 bases, with 9 bases between them. CDR1 and CDR2 (germline): SQVTM, ANQGSEA. This CDR3 is 12 amino acids long. The DNA of the CDR3 is TGCAGCGTTGCGGGGGTCACCTACGAGCAGTACTTC. Translating gives CSVAGVTYEQYF.

This clone was observed once. The chain couples TRBV11-3 to TRBJ2-5; 9 bases are a match to TRBD1. The CDR3 runs 15 residues. Trimming took 5 bases from V and 4 from J; bases not matched to a gene: 8. Germline V lookup: CDR1 SGHNT, CDR2 YENEEA. The CDR3 spells CASSLGGQGRETQYF. The CDR3, as DNA: TGTGCCAGCAGCCTAGGGGGACAGGGTAGAGAGACCCAGTACTTC. Using reference TRBV11-3 and TRBJ2-5 for the parts outside the CDR3, the full variable domain is EAGVVQSPRYKIIEKKQPVAFWCNPISGHNTLYWYLQNLGQGPELLIRYENEEAVDDSQLPKDRFSAERLKGVDSTLKIQPAELGDSAVYLCASSLGGQGRETQYFGPGTRLLVL.

This rearrangement joins TRBV11-1 to TRBJ1-6; 11 positions agree with TRBD1. The J segment lost 6 bases and the V segment lost 5 bases, leaving 6 bases of the junction unmatched. This CDR3 is built from 16 residues. Germline V CDR1 and CDR2: SGHAT, FQDESV (reference sequence). CDR3 nucleotides: TGTGCCAGCAGCCTTGGACAGGGGGCGATTAATTCACCCCTCCACTTT. This encodes CASSLGQGAINSPLHF. The full variable domain, in which reference TRBV11-1 and TRBJ1-6 provide the parts outside the CDR3, is EAEVAQSPRYKITEKSQAVAFWCDPISGHATLYWYRQILGQGPELLVQFQDESVVDDSQLPKDRFSAERLKGVDSTLKIQPAELGDSAMYLCASSLGQGAINSPLHFGNGTRLTVT.